This passage covers 6 T cell receptor beta chains from one sample sequenced in a study of beta chain features in type 1 diabetes. Since all of the isolated RNA was reverse transcribed, expressed TCRB transcripts were what got sequenced. Sequencing used immunoSEQ multiplex PCR; TCRdb keeps in-frame clones, though not all of them. The sample carries about 930,000 clones, 17% recorded once. The sample consisted of naive CD4+ T cells from blood. These receptors came from a woman aged 18-35 years in good health.

The V and J genes are TRBV29-1 and TRBJ2-3, with 7 bases aligning to TRBD2. Unmatched junction bases numbered 2, after V lost 5 bases and J lost 0 bases. From germline, CDR1 is SQVTM and CDR2 ANQGSEA. This CDR3 has 13 residues. CDR3 sequence: CSVRTSSTDTQYF. In DNA, the CDR3 is TGCAGCGTTCGGACTAGTAGCACAGATACGCAGTATTTT.

This clone was seen a few times. The gene calls are TRBV28 and TRBJ2-7; 11 bases are shared with TRBD2. Germline trimming cut 6 bases from V and 4 bases from J; bases unmatched to any gene: 8. Germline V gene sequence: CDR1 MDHEN, CDR2 SYDVKM. The CDR3 runs to 15 residues. CDR3 amino acids: CASSPGTSGRYEQYF. CDR3 coding DNA: TGTGCCAGCAGCCCCGGGACTAGCGGACGGTACGAGCAGTACTTC.

The J gene is TRBJ2-7, the V gene TRBV5-6; D possibly matches TRBD1 or TRBD2 (5 bases each). This CDR3 is built from 19 residues. V was pared by 4 bases and J by 1 base, with 27 bases between. CDR1 is SGHDT, CDR2 YYEEEE, per germline. CDR3 sequence reads: CASSPNGGRRGFSSYEQYF. Written as DNA, the CDR3 is TGTGCCAGCAGCCCGAACGGAGGAAGAAGGGGTTTTTCGTCCTACGAGCAGTACTTC.

There are a few counts of this clone. This chain links TRBV10-3 with TRBJ1-1; TRBD1 might be the D (6 bases). The germline V and J ends were trimmed by 3 bases and 1 base, with 12 bases remaining between them. Per the germline V gene, CDR1 is ENHRY and CDR2 is SYGVKD. This CDR3 has 15 amino acids. The CDR3 protein is CAISDTGQENTEAFF. The DNA of the CDR3 is TGTGCCATCAGTGATACGGGACAAGAGAACACTGAAGCTTTCTTT.

The CDR3 DNA follows: TGTGCCAGCAGTTATGGGGCCGCGAATCAGCCCCAGCATTTT. It specifies CASSYGAANQPQHF. This sequence joins TRBV6-6 and TRBJ1-5, with a weak D call TRBD1 (5 bases). The germline V gene has CDR1 MNHNY and CDR2 SVGAGI (reference sequence). Trimming left V 3 bases short and J 4 bases short, with 10 bases between. The CDR3 runs 14 residues.

The rearrangement uses TRBV5-4 and TRBJ2-3; 13 bases fit TRBD2. CDR3 length equals 15 residues. V gave up 4 bases and J gave up 4 bases; unmatched junction bases: 3. Germline CDR1 is SGHNT and CDR2 is YYREEE (reference sequence). CDR3 loop: CASSPGLAGADTQYF. The CDR3 DNA sequence: TGTGCCAGCAGCCCCGGACTAGCGGGAGCAGATACGCAGTATTTT.